The present TCR beta chain was sequenced within a study of T-cell memory formation after mild COVID-19. Study background: Clustering of TCRs was largely donor specific. Study findings and constraints: Researchers report contracting CD4+ clones mostly in CM and EM, with CD8+ clones in EMRA.

MiXCR, applied by TCRdb to the 5' RACE reads, yields one record per CDR3 protein. The sample carries more than 120,000 distinct CDR3 sequences, over 15% recorded once. Turning to this clonotype: Its antigen is not identified.

Trimming shortened V by 1 base and J by 0 bases, and 14 bases separated the two germline ends. The CDR3 has 18 residues. The germline V gene has CDR1 SGHKS and CDR2 YYEKEE (reference sequence). V and J are TRBV5-5 and TRBJ2-6, with D maybe TRBD1 (5 bases). This clonotype was obtained from an adult woman who had mild COVID-19 (a few samples of this study predate the infection). Cell type and time point are not known. Material for sequencing was PBMCs or a T cell subset sorted from them (not recorded which). The CDR3 here is CASSLLSGWGSGANVLTF. For the CDR3, the DNA is TGTGCCAGCAGCTTGCTGTCAGGGTGGGGCTCTGGGGCCAACGTCCTGACTTTC.